One and the same sample provided the 32 T cell receptor beta chains below, sequenced in a study of beta chain features in type 1 diabetes. Expressed TCRB transcripts were sequenced because the isolated RNA had all been reverse transcribed beforehand. The method was immunoSEQ multiplex PCR; TCRdb's version includes in-frame clones alone and lacks a portion of them. The sample has 970,000 or so clones, around a sixth seen once. Source material: naive CD4+ T cells from blood. The receptors were sampled from a woman between 18 and 29 years old in good health.

This clone occurred a few times. The chain links TRBV5-1 to TRBJ2-1, with TRBD2 as a possible D gene (6 bases). The germline V and J ends were trimmed by 0 bases and 2 bases, with 12 bases remaining between them. Germline CDR1 and CDR2: SGHRS and YFSETQ. The CDR3 has 16 residues. The CDR3 region is CASSLASGRAYNEQFF. CDR3 DNA sequence: TGCGCCAGCAGCTTGGCAAGCGGGCGAGCCTACAATGAGCAGTTCTTC.

This chain connects TRBV7-9 to TRBJ2-5; 7 bases map to TRBD1. V lost 2 bases to trimming and J lost 1 base; unmatched junction nucleotides: 4. From germline, CDR1 is SEHNR and CDR2 FQNEAQ (reference sequence). The CDR3 totals 15 residues. CDR3 bases: TGTGCCAGCAGCTTACGTTGGACAGGCCAAGAGACCCAGTACTTC. It codes for CASSLRWTGQETQYF.

This clone turned up a few times. Distinct nucleotide sequences in the sample also encode this CDR3. V usage is TRBV28 and J usage is TRBJ1-5; 8 bases align to TRBD1. CDR1 MDHEN and CDR2 SYDVKM come from the germline V gene. CDR3 length: 15 residues. V shed 6 bases and J 0 bases; nucleotides not matched to a gene: 4. This chain's CDR3 is CASSGTGGSNQPQHF. CDR3 nucleotides: TGTGCCAGCAGCGGGACAGGAGGTAGCAATCAGCCCCAGCATTTT.

In this sample, this clone turned up a few times. V is TRBV15 and J is TRBJ2-7, with D perhaps matching TRBD1 or TRBD2 (5 bases each). The CDR3 spans 13 residues. The V end lost 8 bases, the J end lost 3 bases, and 14 bases lay between the germline ends. Germline CDR1 LNHNV, CDR2 YYDKDF (reference sequence). Written as DNA, the CDR3 is TGTGCCACCCGAAGGGACGGAATCTACGAGCAGTACTTC. This codes for CATRRDGIYEQYF. The complete variable domain, with remaining parts taken from reference TRBV15 and TRBJ2-7, reads DAMVIQNPRYQVTQFGKPVTLSCSQTLNHNVMYWYQQKSSQAPKLLFHYYDKDFNNEADTPDNFQSRRPNTSFCFLDIRSPGLGDTAMYLCATRRDGIYEQYFGPGTRLTVT.

This chain connects TRBV11-2 to TRBJ2-4; no clear D gene. The V and J ends lost 2 bases and 0 bases respectively, with 8 bases between them. Germline V CDR1 and CDR2: SGHAT, FQNNGV. The CDR3 runs 15 residues. The chain's CDR3 is CASSLLLLAKNIQYF. The CDR3 coding sequence is TGTGCCAGCAGCTTACTCCTACTAGCCAAAAACATTCAGTACTTC.

The table lists this clone with a few counts. CDR3 region: CASSPQYF. The CDR3, as DNA: TGCGCCAGCTCCCCCCAGTACTTC. V is TRBV10-1 and J is TRBJ2-4, with D hard to call. Trimming shortened V by 8 bases and J by 13 bases, and 6 bases separated the two germline ends. CDR1 is WNHNN, CDR2 SYGVQD, per germline (reference sequence). There are 8 residues in the CDR3.

The J gene is TRBJ2-1, the V gene TRBV11-2; D gene ambiguous. Germline values: CDR1 SGHAT, CDR2 FQNNGV. The CDR3 is 14 residues long. Trimming stripped 4 bases from V and 1 base from J, with 8 bases between. CDR3 bases: TGTGCCAGCAGCTCCACTCGTTCCTACAATGAGCAGTTCTTC. As protein: CASSSTRSYNEQFF.

This clone was found a few times. The chain joins TRBV12-5 to TRBJ2-3; D unresolved. This CDR3 has 11 amino acids. V dropped 7 bases and J dropped 8 bases, with 10 bases sitting between them. Germline-derived CDR1 and CDR2 are LGHNT and FRNRAP. CDR3 protein: CASASVGTQYF. CDR3 coding DNA: TGTGCTAGTGCCTCTGTCGGTACGCAGTATTTT. The complete variable domain, with remaining parts taken from reference TRBV12-5 and TRBJ2-3, reads DARVTQTPRHKVTEMGQEVTMRCQPILGHNTVFWYRQTMMQGLELLAYFRNRAPLDDSGMPKDRFSAEMPDATLATLKIQPSEPRDSAVYFCASASVGTQYFGPGTRLTVL.

The rearrangement uses TRBV2 and TRBJ2-1; the match to TRBD2 covers 7 bases. Germline values: CDR1 SNHLY, CDR2 FYNNEI. The CDR3 spans 15 residues. V dropped 6 bases and J dropped 4; count of bases not matched to a gene: 9. The CDR3 reads CASRDGLGGYNEQFF. The CDR3 nucleotides read TGTGCCAGCAGGGATGGACTAGGTGGGTACAATGAGCAGTTCTTC.

About this clone itself: Sequence at one end of the junction differs from germline and may be a read error. The J gene is TRBJ2-2, the V gene TRBV7-8; D is unresolved. CDR1 and CDR2 from the germline V gene are SGHVS and FQNEAQ. The CDR3 contains 15 residues. In nucleotides, the CDR3 is TGTGCCAGCAGCTCAACATCGGCGTCCTCCGGAGAGCTGTTTTTT. Amino acids: CASSSTSASSGELFF.

The chain combines TRBV19 with TRBJ2-5; 9 nucleotides line up with TRBD2. The CDR3 spans 15 residues. Looked up from germline, CDR1 is LNHDA and CDR2 is SQIVND (reference sequence). V lost 5 bases to trimming and J lost 4 bases; unmatched junction nucleotides: 8. The CDR3 DNA follows: TGTGCCAGTAGTCTTAGCGGGAGCCCGGGAGAGACCCAGTACTTC. Translating it yields CASSLSGSPGETQYF.

This clone came up a few times. CDR3 sequence: CASSSGQGGLGTEAFF. CDR3 DNA sequence: TGCGCCAGCAGCTCGGGACAGGGAGGTTTGGGGACTGAAGCTTTCTTT. This sequence joins TRBV5-1 and TRBJ1-1, with 9 bases lining up with TRBD1. V dropped 3 bases and J dropped 5; count of bases not matched to a gene: 11. The CDR3 is 16 amino acids. Germline V gene sequence: CDR1 SGHRS, CDR2 YFSETQ.

The chain couples TRBV7-3 to TRBJ2-1, with D maybe TRBD2 (6 bases). CDR1 and CDR2 from the germline V gene are SGHTA and FQGTGA. Trimming stripped 1 base from V and 8 bases from J, with 12 bases between. The CDR3 length is 14 residues. CDR3 residues: CASSLNAGWDEQFF. The CDR3 DNA is TGTGCCAGCAGCTTAAACGCGGGGTGGGATGAGCAGTTCTTC.

This clone was picked up a small number of times. The chain uses TRBV7-9 and TRBJ1-2; D is unresolved. The V gene's germline CDR1 is SEHNR and CDR2 FQNEAQ (reference sequence). The V gene lost 0 bases and the J gene lost 7 bases, with 18 bases spanning the gap. CDR3 length: 16 residues. CDR3 sequence reads: CASSLAGSKVSSGYTF. The CDR3 coding sequence is TGTGCCAGCAGCTTAGCGGGTTCCAAAGTGAGCTCTGGCTACACCTTC.

This rearrangement joins TRBV6-1 to TRBJ1-2, with D unresolved. The V and J ends lost 7 bases and 4 bases respectively, with 16 bases between them. CDR1 is MNHNS, CDR2 SASEGT, per germline. The CDR3 has 14 residues. CDR3 residues: CASTRWEGVYGYTF. In DNA, the CDR3 is TGTGCCAGCACCAGATGGGAGGGAGTCTATGGCTACACCTTC.

The sample holds one count of this clone. The genes are TRBV18 and TRBJ2-7, with D perhaps assigned TRBD1 or TRBD2 (6 bases each). Trimming removed 6 bases at V and 3 bases at J, with 15 bases between. Germline assignment: CDR1 KGHSH and CDR2 LQKENI. The CDR3 spans 14 residues. CDR3 amino acids: CASSRDRGHYEQYF. The CDR3 DNA sequence: TGTGCCAGCTCGCGCGACCGGGGGCACTACGAGCAGTACTTC.

In its sample, this clone was seen a few times. This chain links TRBV27 with TRBJ1-5; D is uncertain. The V end lost 6 bases, the J end lost 7 bases, and 10 bases lay between the germline ends. CDR1 MNHEY and CDR2 SMNVEV come from the germline V gene (reference sequence). The CDR3 consists of 12 residues. The CDR3 DNA reads as TGTGCCAGCAGGTCCTTCGGGCAGCCCCAGCATTTT. Translated: CASRSFGQPQHF.

This clone turned up a few times. Other DNA sequences of this sample code for an identical CDR3. The CDR3 is CASSLAGSSYEQYF. The CDR3 coding sequence is TGTGCCAGCAGCTTGGCGGGGAGCTCCTACGAGCAGTACTTC. V usage is TRBV11-2 and J usage is TRBJ2-7; D might be TRBD2 (6 bases). V dropped 3 bases and J dropped 0 bases, with 9 bases sitting between them. Germline lookup yields CDR1 SGHAT and CDR2 FQNNGV. The CDR3 length is 14 residues.

This sequence joins TRBV14 and TRBJ2-1; 8 nucleotides agree with TRBD2. The CDR3 length is 18 residues. CDR1 SGHDN and CDR2 FVKESK come from the germline V gene. J gave up 3 bases and V 5 bases, and 15 bases lay outside the gene matches. CDR3 amino acids: CASSKVRAGTRFYNEQFF. As DNA, the CDR3 is TGTGCCAGCAGCAAAGTAAGAGCCGGGACTAGGTTCTACAATGAGCAGTTCTTC.

This clone occurred a few times. The chain joins TRBV27 to TRBJ2-3; D assignment may be TRBD1 or TRBD2 (6 bases each). CDR3 size: 15 residues. Germline CDR1 is MNHEY and CDR2 is SMNVEV (reference sequence). Deletions cut 5 bases from V and 1 base from J, with 13 bases between. The CDR3 here is CASSQARGGTDTQYF. Written as DNA, the CDR3 is TGTGCCAGCAGTCAAGCTAGGGGGGGCACAGATACGCAGTATTTT.

This clone was picked up a small number of times. The chain recombines TRBV4-3 with TRBJ2-1; no firm D call. The CDR3 consists of 18 residues. Germline V gives CDR1 LGHNA, CDR2 YSLEER. V gave up 4 bases and J gave up 1 base, with 20 bases separating them. CDR3 DNA sequence: TGCGCCAGCAGCCGCACCCGTCCCCAGCGAGAGTCCTACAATGAGCAGTTCTTC. Residues: CASSRTRPQRESYNEQFF.

This clone has more than one count but fewer than ten. The chain has TRBV18 and TRBJ1-1; D remains ambiguous. CDR1 KGHSH and CDR2 LQKENI come from the germline V gene. Trimming removed 2 bases at V and 1 base at J, with 11 bases between. This CDR3 spans 15 amino acids. As DNA, the CDR3 is TGTGCCAGCTCACCAATGGCAGCTCAGAACACTGAAGCTTTCTTT. This sequence encodes CASSPMAAQNTEAFF.

This clone appeared a few times. The V call is TRBV7-8, the J call TRBJ1-5; 8 bases are a match to TRBD1. V dropped 1 base and J dropped 2; count of bases not matched to a gene: 4. CDR3 length: 16 residues. Per germline, CDR1 SGHVS and CDR2 FQNEAQ. CDR3 nucleotides: TGTGCCAGCAGCTTAGTTGGGACAGGAGGCAATCAGCCCCAGCATTTT. Translating it yields CASSLVGTGGNQPQHF.

This clone has more than one count but fewer than ten. The rearrangement uses TRBV2 and TRBJ2-2, with a tentative D call TRBD1 (6 bases). CDR3 size: 14 residues. Trimming removed 7 bases at V and 5 bases at J, with 14 bases between. The germline V gene has CDR1 SNHLY and CDR2 FYNNEI. For the CDR3, the DNA is TGTGCCAGCATGGGGGCTCGAGGGACCGGGGAGCTGTTTTTT. Its translation is CASMGARGTGELFF.

The chain has TRBV6-5 and TRBJ1-2; TRBD1 matches 7 bases. Trimming cost V 0 bases and J 4 bases; bases outside gene matches: 8. From germline, CDR1 is MNHEY and CDR2 SVGAGI. CDR3 length: 16 residues. The CDR3 DNA reads TGTGCCAGCAGTTACTCGAGGCACCGGGACAGCTATGGCTACACCTTC. Its translation is CASSYSRHRDSYGYTF.

V usage is TRBV14 and J usage is TRBJ2-7, with D unresolved. With 2 bases removed from V and 0 bases from J, the gap between germline ends came to 11 bases. Germline CDR1 is SGHDN and CDR2 is FVKESK. This CDR3 is built from 15 residues. The CDR3 sequence is CASSQSKGPSYEQYF. The CDR3 DNA follows: TGTGCCAGCAGCCAATCAAAGGGTCCCTCCTACGAGCAGTACTTC.

The chain carries TRBV7-9 and TRBJ1-5, with unresolved D. The germline V gene has CDR1 SEHNR and CDR2 FQNEAQ (reference sequence). CDR3 length: 12 amino acids. With 2 bases removed from V and 7 bases from J, the gap between germline ends came to 6 bases. The CDR3 region is CASSLTGQPQHF. CDR3 coding DNA: TGTGCCAGCAGCTTAACCGGGCAGCCCCAGCATTTT. Variable domain in full (rest from reference TRBV7-9 and TRBJ1-5): DTGVSQNPRHKITKRGQNVTFRCDPISEHNRLYWYRQTLGQGPEFLTYFQNEAQLEKSRLLSDRFSAERPKGSFSTLEIQRTEQGDSAMYLCASSLTGQPQHFGDGTRLSIL.

This clone was seen only a few times. The V and J genes are TRBV9 and TRBJ2-1, with D possibly matching TRBD1 (5 bases). This CDR3 comprises 16 residues. Germline CDR1 reads SGDLS; CDR2 reads YYNGEE. V was pared by 3 bases and J by 0 bases, with 13 bases between. This CDR3 reads CASSGSRGSSYNEQFF. Written as DNA, the CDR3 is TGTGCCAGCAGCGGGTCTAGGGGATCCTCCTACAATGAGCAGTTCTTC.

The genes are TRBV7-2 and TRBJ1-1; D is unresolved. CDR3 length: 14 amino acids. Germline V gives CDR1 SGHTA, CDR2 FQGNSA. V was trimmed by 5 bases and J by 3 bases, leaving 13 bases between them. This chain's CDR3 is CASSLLGGDTEAFF. The CDR3, as DNA: TGTGCCAGCAGCCTCCTGGGTGGGGACACTGAAGCTTTCTTT.

This clone has a handful of counts. The rearrangement joins TRBV5-6 to TRBJ2-6, with 7 positions matching TRBD1. Germline trimming cut 2 bases from V and 3 bases from J; bases unmatched to any gene: 5. The length of the CDR3 is 16 residues. Germline V gene lookup returns CDR1 SGHDT and CDR2 YYEEEE. The CDR3 sequence: CASSLQGIYGANVLTF. Here the CDR3 DNA reads TGTGCCAGCAGCTTACAGGGGATCTATGGGGCCAACGTCCTGACTTTC. Drawing the rest from reference TRBV5-6 and TRBJ2-6, the complete variable domain is DAGVTQSPTHLIKTRGQQVTLRCSPKSGHDTVSWYQQALGQGPQFIFQYYEEEERQRGNFPDRFSGHQFPNYSSELNVNALLLGDSALYLCASSLQGIYGANVLTFGAGSRLTVL.

This rearrangement joins TRBV19 to TRBJ1-5; 8 bases are shared with TRBD1. V was pared by 5 bases and J by 3 bases, with 3 bases of the junction left unmatched. This CDR3 is built from 14 residues. The germline V gene encodes CDR1 LNHDA and CDR2 SQIVND (reference sequence). This CDR3 reads CASSVTGDNQPQHF. The CDR3, as DNA: TGTGCCAGTAGTGTGACAGGGGACAATCAGCCCCAGCATTTT.

The V call is TRBV23-1, the J call TRBJ2-3; 10 bases match TRBD2. TRBV23-1 is labeled an ORF, and its function is uncertain. CDR3 length equals 15 residues. V lost 9 bases, J lost 7 bases, and 13 bases stayed unmatched. Here the CDR3 reads CASLASGRNDHTQYF. CDR3 bases: TGCGCCAGTCTGGCTAGCGGGAGAAACGACCATACGCAGTATTTT.